These T cell receptor beta chains were read from a single sample in a study of blood T cell repertoires in COVID-19. Libraries were prepared by immunoSEQ multiplex PCR; TCRdb keeps only in-frame clonotypes and omits some of them. The table lists around 80,000 clones, roughly 80% of them singletons, with around 13% in the top ten. The specimen sequenced was peripheral blood. The receptor source for this set is a human donor in a cohort sampled during active COVID-19. Both conserved end residues are part of each CDR3. The D gene is left open where the match is weak. The listing skips clone size in some rows; elsewhere it reads once, few, many or a size class.

J: TRBJ2-1; V: TRBV12-5; size: NA; D: NA; CDR3: CASGLGGSYNEQFF; DNA: TGTGCTAGTGGGCTCGGCGGTTCCTACAATGAGCAGTTCTTC
J: TRBJ1-6; V: TRBV4-2; size: NA; D: TRBD1; CDR3: CASSQDRGNSPLHF; DNA: TGTGCCAGCAGCCAAGACAGGGGGAATTCACCCCTCCACTTT
J: TRBJ2-3; V: TRBV2; size: once; D: TRBD2; CDR3: CASRASGPTDTQYF; DNA: TGTGCCAGCAGGGCTAGCGGACCAACAGATACGCAGTATTTT
J: TRBJ2-7; V: TRBV18; size: NA; D: NA; CDR3: CASSPRGRLLYEQYF; DNA: TGTGCCAGCTCCCCGAGAGGGCGCCTGCTCTACGAGCAGTACTTC
J: TRBJ2-7; V: TRBV2; size: NA; D: NA; CDR3: CASSEEGISYEQYF; DNA: TGTGCCAGCAGTGAGGAGGGGATCTCCTACGAGCAGTACTTC
J: TRBJ2-1; V: TRBV5-1; size: NA; D: NA; CDR3: CASKPRGAGSSDEQFF; DNA: TGCGCCAGCAAACCCAGGGGAGCGGGGTCGAGTGATGAGCAGTTCTTC
J: TRBJ1-2; V: TRBV11-2; size: NA; D: NA; CDR3: CASSPGLGYTF; DNA: TGTGCCAGCAGCCCTGGACTTGGCTACACCTTC
J: TRBJ2-1; V: TRBV28; size: NA; D: NA; CDR3: CASTLPRQTNEQFF; DNA: TGTGCCAGCACCCTCCCTAGGCAGACCAATGAGCAGTTCTTC
J: TRBJ2-3; V: TRBV5-4; size: once; D: NA; CDR3: CASSARYRSTDTQYF; DNA: TGTGCCAGCAGCGCCCGGTACCGTAGCACAGATACGCAGTATTTT
J: TRBJ1-5; V: TRBV15; size: NA; D: NA; CDR3: CATSKDPGTFPGFEPQHF; DNA: TGTGCCACCAGCAAAGACCCTGGGACATTCCCAGGCTTTGAGCCCCAGCATTTT
J: TRBJ1-2; V: TRBV2; size: NA; D: NA; CDR3: CASTRRQGYGYTF; DNA: TGTGCCAGCACCCGACGGCAGGGCTATGGCTACACCTTC
J: TRBJ2-1; V: TRBV6-1; size: NA; D: NA; CDR3: CASSEAGGQYRNNEQFF; DNA: TGTGCCAGCAGTGAAGCGGGGGGACAGTACCGAAACAATGAGCAGTTCTTC
J: TRBJ2-7; V: TRBV4-1; size: NA; D: TRBD1; CDR3: CASSQDRSRGLKDYEQYF; DNA: TGCGCCAGCAGCCAAGATCGGTCCAGGGGGCTCAAGGACTACGAGCAGTACTTC
J: TRBJ2-2; V: TRBV2; size: NA; D: NA; CDR3: CASSVSRAGELFF; DNA: TGTGCCAGCAGTGTCTCGAGGGCCGGGGAGCTGTTTTTT
J: TRBJ2-3; V: TRBV6-5; size: few; D: NA; CDR3: CARYREHTQYF; DNA: TGTGCCAGGTACAGGGAGCATACGCAGTATTTT
J: TRBJ1-4; V: TRBV5-8; size: NA; D: TRBD1; CDR3: CASSLGQGNEKLFF; DNA: TGTGCCAGCAGCCTGGGACAGGGTAATGAAAAACTGTTTTTT
J: TRBJ2-5; V: TRBV11-1; size: NA; D: TRBD1; CDR3: CASSSRDRGFGETQYF; DNA: TGTGCCAGCAGCTCCCGGGACAGGGGTTTTGGGGAGACCCAGTACTTC
J: TRBJ1-4; V: TRBV6-1; size: once; D: NA; CDR3: CASSARPPSTATNEKLFF; DNA: TGTGCCAGCAGTGCCCGACCTCCCAGCACAGCAACTAATGAAAAACTGTTTTTT
J: TRBJ2-7; V: TRBV7-7; size: NA; D: NA; CDR3: CASSFGEGAYEQYF; DNA: TGTGCCAGCAGCTTCGGGGAGGGGGCCTACGAGCAGTACTTC
J: TRBJ1-3; V: TRBV5-1; size: NA; D: TRBD1; CDR3: CASSLEGRGSGNTIYF; DNA: TGCGCCAGCAGCTTGGAGGGCAGGGGGTCTGGAAACACCATATATTTT
J: TRBJ1-5; V: TRBV6-5; size: NA; D: NA; CDR3: CASGETGPGNQPQHF; DNA: TGTGCCAGCGGGGAGACGGGTCCGGGCAATCAGCCCCAGCATTTT
J: TRBJ2-5; V: TRBV9; size: NA; D: TRBD2; CDR3: CASSARLAGEETQYF; DNA: TGTGCCAGCAGCGCCCGACTAGCGGGGGAAGAGACCCAGTACTTC
J: TRBJ1-6; V: TRBV27; size: NA; D: NA; CDR3: CASSLTGKNRESPLHF; DNA: TGTGCCAGCAGTTTAACCGGTAAAAATCGAGAATCACCCCTCCACTTT
J: TRBJ1-2; V: TRBV5-4; size: once; D: NA; CDR3: CASSLGGSWAGYTF; DNA: TGTGCCAGCAGCTTGGGAGGGTCCTGGGCTGGCTACACCTTC
J: TRBJ2-5; V: TRBV1; size: NA; D: NA; CDR3: CTSSLRVAGGWETQYF; DNA: TGCACCAGCAGCCTTAGGGTAGCGGGGGGTTGGGAGACCCAGTACTTC
J: TRBJ1-2; V: TRBV5-1; size: once; D: NA; CDR3: CASSLVRGSGYTF; DNA: TGCGCCAGCAGCTTGGTCAGGGGCTCTGGCTACACCTTC
J: TRBJ1-1; V: TRBV5-1; size: NA; D: NA; CDR3: CASSLGQFNTEAFF; DNA: TGCGCCAGCAGCTTGGGACAGTTTAACACTGAAGCTTTCTTT
J: TRBJ2-7; V: TRBV29-1; size: NA; D: TRBD1; CDR3: CSVQGQGAVYEQYF; DNA: TGCAGCGTTCAAGGACAGGGGGCTGTCTACGAGCAGTACTTC
J: TRBJ2-1; V: TRBV27; size: once; D: TRBD2; CDR3: CASSPGGRSYNEQFF; DNA: TGTGCCAGCAGCCCGGGGGGGCGCTCCTACAATGAGCAGTTCTTC
J: TRBJ2-7; V: TRBV12-3/TRBV12-4; size: NA; D: TRBD1; CDR3: CASSNTGGYEQYF; DNA: TGTGCCAGCAGTAATACAGGGGGCTACGAGCAGTACTTC
J: TRBJ1-4; V: TRBV18; size: NA; D: NA; CDR3: CASSLDRSPTNEKLFF; DNA: TGTGCCAGCTCGCTCGACAGGAGTCCAACTAATGAAAAACTGTTTTTT
J: TRBJ1-5; V: TRBV11-3; size: NA; D: TRBD1; CDR3: CASSLDQGGLRRLSNQPQHF; DNA: TGTGCCAGCAGCTTAGATCAAGGGGGCCTTCGGAGACTCAGCAATCAGCCCCAGCATTTT
J: TRBJ2-1; V: TRBV28; size: NA; D: TRBD2; CDR3: CASTPGGPRNEQFF; DNA: TGTGCCAGCACCCCGGGGGGGCCGCGCAATGAGCAGTTCTTC
J: TRBJ1-6; V: TRBV2; size: NA; D: TRBD1; CDR3: CASRTGQGTNSPLHF; DNA: TGTGCCAGCAGGACTGGACAGGGAACTAATTCACCCCTCCACTTT
J: TRBJ1-1; V: TRBV6-2/TRBV6-3; size: NA; D: NA; CDR3: CASSYLGGNTEAFF; DNA: TGTGCCAGCAGTTACTTGGGGGGGAACACTGAAGCTTTCTTT
J: TRBJ2-5; V: TRBV7-3; size: once; D: TRBD2; CDR3: CASSAHQRGLAETQYF; DNA: TGTGCCAGCAGCGCACATCAAAGGGGACTAGCGGAGACCCAGTACTTC
J: TRBJ1-2; V: TRBV4-2; size: NA; D: TRBD1; CDR3: CASSHNRGNYGYTF; DNA: TGTGCCAGCAGCCACAACAGGGGAAACTATGGCTACACCTTC
J: TRBJ2-5; V: TRBV2; size: NA; D: TRBD2; CDR3: CASSAGGSGAGKTQYF; DNA: TGTGCCAGCAGTGCTGGGGGGAGCGGGGCAGGAAAGACCCAGTACTTC
J: TRBJ2-3; V: TRBV6-5; size: NA; D: TRBD1; CDR3: CASSYDRDRPTDTQYF; DNA: TGTGCCAGCAGTTATGACCGGGACAGGCCCACAGATACGCAGTATTTT
J: TRBJ2-5; V: TRBV6-5; size: few; D: TRBD2; CDR3: CASSGLAGGETQYF; DNA: TGTGCCAGCAGCGGACTAGCGGGGGGGGAGACCCAGTACTTC